This T cell receptor beta chain was profiled in a study of vaccination effects on CD4 cells after COVID-19. Looking at the study overall: Post-vaccine specimens were collected at a median of 72 days following the second dose. Study-level findings and limits: Marked clonal contraction of infection- and vaccine-induced clones was seen late after vaccination. In vaccinees who were healthy, merely 1 out of 255 vaccine-induced clones cross-reacted with common cold coronaviruses.

Data came from immunoSEQ multiplex PCR; TCRdb stores just in-frame clones and leaves some out. The sample lists about 45,000 clones, more than 65% occurring once. With V trimmed by 6 bases and J by 2 bases, 11 bases remained unmatched. The germline CDR1 and CDR2 sequences are MGHDK and SYGVNS. The CDR3 loop spans 16 amino acids. Points on this clone: The antigen remains unidentified.

Once cultured for around 11 days, the cells underwent separation to obtain CD4+ T cells. Everyone in the study got two shots of either the BNT162b2 or mRNA-1273 vaccine. Neither prior SARS-CoV-2 infection nor positive nucleocapsid antibodies were present in the vaccine recipients. The sample here was CD4+ T cells from PBMCs cultured without peptide, taken after COVID-19 vaccination. This clonotype originated in a human donor who received a COVID-19 vaccine. The rearrangement uses TRBV25-1 and TRBJ2-5, with TRBD1 matching over 8 bases. The CDR3 bases are TGTGCCAGCAGCCCAACTAACCGGGACAGGCAAGAGACCCAGTACTTC. Encoded protein: CASSPTNRDRQETQYF.